The next 26 T cell receptor beta chains were all read from a single sample in a study of monozygotic twins with inflammatory bowel disease. Reanalyzing the 5' RACE reads, TCRdb keeps one entry per CDR3 protein, without DNA. Recorded for this sample: just over 300,000 distinct CDR3 sequences. Sequencing was carried out using blood. The receptor set was obtained from a human donor with ulcerative colitis or Crohn's disease, or a healthy co-twin of an affected twin (not recorded which).

This chain joins TRBV15 and TRBJ1-4; lacking DNA, the TRBD1 call made by TCRdb goes unchecked. This CDR3 region has 13 residues. Per the germline V gene, CDR1 is LNHNV and CDR2 is YYDKDF (reference sequence). CDR3 protein: CATSSGTYEKLFF. The variable domain in full, with the rest retrieved from reference TRBV15 and TRBJ1-4, is DAMVIQNPRYQVTQFGKPVTLSCSQTLNHNVMYWYQQKSSQAPKLLFHYYDKDFNNEADTPDNFQSRRPNTSFCFLDIRSPGLGDTAMYLCATSSGTYEKLFFGSGTQLSVL.

The chain recombines TRBV7-2 with TRBJ1-5; without DNA, the TCRdb call of TRBD1 cannot be checked. Germline loops: CDR1 SGHTA, CDR2 FQGNSA. The CDR3 runs 15 residues. The CDR3 sequence is CASSRRTGGDQPQHF.

The V gene is TRBV15, the J gene TRBJ2-7; TCRdb selects TRBD2, and the lack of DNA leaves this call unchecked. Germline CDR1 LNHNV, CDR2 YYDKDF (reference sequence). The CDR3 has 16 amino acids. The CDR3 region is CATSFRTSGINYEQYF.

V gene TRBV6-5 combines with J gene TRBJ2-2. Germline-derived CDR1 and CDR2 are MNHEY and SVGAGI. The CDR3 totals 15 residues. The CDR3 loop reads CASSYSSANTGELFF.

J is TRBJ2-7 and V is TRBV5-1; TCRdb's D call of TRBD1 is untestable without DNA. Germline V lookup: CDR1 SGHRS, CDR2 YFSETQ. The CDR3 consists of 13 residues. CDR3 loop: CASSPGQVYEQYF. Based on the CDR3 plus reference TRBV5-1 and TRBJ2-7, the full variable domain is KAGVTQTPRYLIKTRGQQVTLSCSPISGHRSVSWYQQTPGQGLQFLFEYFSETQRNKGNFPGRFSGRQFSNSRSEMNVSTLELGDSALYLCASSPGQVYEQYFGPGTRLTVT.

The chain has TRBV4-2 and TRBJ2-2; TCRdb reports TRBD2, a call that lacks DNA to check it against. Germline CDR1 LGHNA, CDR2 YNFKEQ. The CDR3 length is 18 residues. CDR3 loop: CASSPRTSGSPNTGELFF.

The chain recombines TRBV12-3 or TRBV12-4 with TRBJ1-2; TCRdb outputs TRBD1, but without DNA this stays unchecked. The CDR3 has 16 amino acids. This CDR3 reads CASSPGGQGYAYGYTF.

The CDR3 is CSVRGLGSPLHF. This rearrangement joins TRBV20-1 to TRBJ1-6; TCRdb indicates TRBD1, and absent DNA this call remains unverified. The V gene's germline CDR1 is DFQATT and CDR2 SNEGSKA (reference sequence). CDR3 length equals 12 residues.

The rearrangement uses TRBV6-6 and TRBJ2-3. In germline, CDR1 is MNHNY, CDR2 SVGAGI (reference sequence). The CDR3 runs to 12 residues. Here the CDR3 reads CASSYPTDTQYF.

The V and J genes are TRBV30 and TRBJ2-1; TCRdb calls TRBD2, which cannot be checked without DNA. This CDR3 has 13 residues. Per germline, CDR1 GTSNPN and CDR2 SVGIG (reference sequence). The CDR3 loop reads CAWRPGLGSEQFF.

This chain uses TRBV4-1 with TRBJ2-5; the D call from TCRdb, TRBD1, cannot be confirmed without DNA. There are 15 residues in the CDR3. CDR1 MGHRA and CDR2 YSYEKL come from the germline V gene. The chain's CDR3 is CASSLTGTAGETQYF.

CDR3 region: CASQRASYSGANVLTF. The chain is built from TRBV19 and TRBJ2-6; TCRdb's assignment of TRBD2 cannot be checked, as there is no DNA. The CDR3 length is 16 residues. From germline, CDR1 is LNHDA and CDR2 SQIVND (reference sequence).

CDR3 amino acids: CATRLAGGHNEQFF. The V and J genes are TRBV7-2 and TRBJ2-1; the D gene TCRdb calls, TRBD1, cannot be checked with no DNA. Germline V gene lookup returns CDR1 SGHTA and CDR2 FQGNSA. CDR3 length: 14 amino acids.

This rearrangement joins TRBV24-1 to TRBJ2-1; there is no DNA to check the TCRdb D call of TRBD1. Germline lookup yields CDR1 KGHDR and CDR2 SFDVKD. The length of the CDR3 is 14 residues. This CDR3 is CATASGTAYNEQFF.

This chain links TRBV10-2 with TRBJ2-5; lacking DNA, the TRBD2 call made by TCRdb goes unchecked. Germline lookup yields CDR1 WSHSY and CDR2 SAAADI. The CDR3 consists of 19 residues. CDR3 loop: CASSEEWGTSEMDVETQYF.

This CDR3 is CASSNTPSSYNSPLHF. The J gene is TRBJ1-6, the V gene TRBV27. The CDR3 runs to 16 residues. CDR1 is MNHEY and CDR2 is SMNVEV in the germline V gene (reference sequence).

This rearrangement joins TRBV4-3 to TRBJ2-1; TCRdb proposes TRBD1, but this gene call is untestable without DNA. The CDR3 totals 16 residues. Germline V CDR1 and CDR2: LGHNA, YSLEER. The CDR3 spells CASSQVDRGLSNEQFF.

The chain employs TRBV29-1 and TRBJ2-7. CDR3 length: 13 residues. Germline V gene sequence: CDR1 SQVTM, CDR2 ANQGSEA. The CDR3 sequence is CSVLTGGSYEQYF.

CDR3 residues: CASSQDGGPGNEQFF. The chain combines TRBV4-3 with TRBJ2-1; TCRdb picks TRBD1, but there is no DNA to check that call. Germline lookup yields CDR1 LGHNA and CDR2 YSLEER. The CDR3 is 15 amino acids.

The chain recombines TRBV29-1 with TRBJ2-7; TCRdb picks TRBD1, but there is no DNA to check that call. Germline CDR1 SQVTM, CDR2 ANQGSEA. The CDR3 consists of 13 residues. The CDR3 here is CSVVSRARGEQYF.

V and J are TRBV28 and TRBJ2-3. Per germline, CDR1 MDHEN and CDR2 SYDVKM. The CDR3 is made up of 11 amino acids. CDR3 sequence: CASSIPDTQYF.

The V and J genes are TRBV28 and TRBJ2-4; TCRdb reports TRBD1, a call that lacks DNA to check it against. Germline V gene data show CDR1 as MDHEN and CDR2 as SYDVKM. CDR3 length: 12 residues. The CDR3 loop is CASRLLTGPPYF.

The V call is TRBV5-4, the J call TRBJ2-3; there is no DNA to check the TCRdb D call of TRBD1. There are 15 residues in the CDR3. Germline-derived CDR1 and CDR2 are SGHNT and YYREEE (reference sequence). This CDR3 is CASSLTGSSTDTQYF. Complete variable domain (other parts from reference TRBV5-4 and TRBJ2-3): ETGVTQSPTHLIKTRGQQVTLRCSSQSGHNTVSWYQQALGQGPQFIFQYYREEENGRGNFPPRFSGLQFPNYSSELNVNALELDDSALYLCASSLTGSSTDTQYFGPGTRLTVL.

The CDR3 loop is CASSLERRGPNGYTF. This chain links TRBV12-3 or TRBV12-4 with TRBJ1-2; lacking DNA, the TRBD1 call made by TCRdb goes unchecked. The CDR3 consists of 15 residues.

V and J are TRBV7-8 and TRBJ2-6; TCRdb's assignment of TRBD2 cannot be checked, as there is no DNA. The CDR3 is 18 amino acids. Germline loops: CDR1 SGHVS, CDR2 FQNEAQ. The CDR3 protein is CASSFGLAGVAGANVLTF.

The chain recombines TRBV9 with TRBJ2-1; absent DNA, TCRdb's TRBD1 call cannot be checked. CDR3 length equals 15 residues. The germline V gene has CDR1 SGDLS and CDR2 YYNGEE. The CDR3 reads CASSPGDTPRNEQFF.